These 30 T cell receptor beta chains were all obtained from the same sample, sequenced in a study of regulatory T cells in long-lasting Graves disease. Arm-PCR of CDR3 regions and iRepertoire HTBI primers were the basis on which TCR beta libraries were built. MiXCR was run by TCRdb on the multiplex PCR reads, yielding one entry per CDR3 protein. This table has about 450,000 distinct CDR3 sequences, less than 15% appearing once. As for time point: newly diagnosed GD, antithyroid drugs for less than 3 months. PBMC-derived RNA was used for the TCR library. This sample also appeared in a second study, on T cells in Graves' hyperthyroidism and ophthalmopathy.

The material sequenced was peripheral blood mononuclear cells (PBMCs), taken at new diagnosis, from a patient treated with antithyroid drugs. These receptor sequences come from a woman aged 45-60 years with Graves disease.

This clonotype was seen at least ten times. The V gene is TRBV24-1, the J gene TRBJ2-7; D is possibly TRBD1 (5 bases). V lost 8 bases and J lost 0, with 22 bases in between. CDR3 length equals 17 residues. The V gene's germline CDR1 is KGHDR and CDR2 SFDVKD. The CDR3: CATTQASRTHDSYEQYF. The DNA for the CDR3 is TGTGCCACCACGCAAGCTTCCCGGACACATGACTCCTACGAGCAGTACTTC.

The chain joins TRBV6-5 to TRBJ2-7; 10 nucleotides agree with TRBD1. This CDR3 has 15 amino acids. From germline, CDR1 is MNHEY and CDR2 SVGAGI. After removal of 2 bases from V and 5 bases from J, the junction contained 6 bases not matched to a gene. DNA of the CDR3: TGTGCCAGCAGTTACCCGGGGACAGGGGCGCACGAGCAGTACTTC. This encodes CASSYPGTGAHEQYF.

This clonotype has ten or more counts. The chain is built from TRBV2 and TRBJ2-1; D not resolved. With 3 bases removed from V and 0 bases from J, the gap between germline ends came to 9 bases. CDR3 size: 15 residues. Germline V gene data show CDR1 as SNHLY and CDR2 as FYNNEI. Written as DNA, the CDR3 is TGTGCCAGCAGTGAGCTCGTGAGCTCCTACAATGAGCAGTTCTTC. The encoded protein is CASSELVSSYNEQFF.

V and J are TRBV7-9 and TRBJ1-4, with a tentative D call TRBD1 (5 bases). The CDR3 has 15 residues. Germline CDR1 reads SEHNR; CDR2 reads FQNEAQ (reference sequence). V was cut by 2 bases and J by 5 bases, with 12 bases left in between. In nucleotides, the CDR3 is TGTGCCAGCAGCTTAAGTCAGGGAGCAAATGAAAAACTGTTTTTT. It is translated as CASSLSQGANEKLFF.

This clonotype came up many times. V is TRBV27 and J is TRBJ1-1, with 10 bases that match TRBD1. J was trimmed by 7 bases and V by 5 bases; bases with no gene match: 7. The germline CDR1 and CDR2 sequences are MNHEY and SMNVEV (reference sequence). The CDR3 is 14 amino acids. The CDR3, as DNA: TGTGCCAGCAGTCCCGACAGGGGGCCAAATGAAGCTTTCTTT. It translates to CASSPDRGPNEAFF.

There are many counts of this clonotype. This chain connects TRBV6-1 to TRBJ2-2; D call uncertain. The CDR3 contains 13 residues. Trimming shortened V by 6 bases and J by 4 bases, and 9 bases separated the two germline ends. Germline V lookup: CDR1 MNHNS, CDR2 SASEGT. In nucleotides, the CDR3 is TGTGCCAGCAGCGTGGCAGGCACCGGGGAGCTGTTTTTT. Its protein is CASSVAGTGELFF.

The CDR3 region is CASSLGIFQNIQYF. As DNA, the CDR3 is TGTGCCAGCAGCTTAGGGATATTTCAAAACATTCAGTACTTC. The chain joins TRBV7-2 to TRBJ2-4; D unresolved. The V and J ends lost 1 base and 5 bases respectively, with 9 bases between them. The CDR3 is 14 residues long. Per germline, CDR1 SGHTA and CDR2 FQGNSA.

Comment on this clonotype: A much larger clone lies a single base off, so this may be a read error. This chain joins TRBV10-3 and TRBJ2-5; D is possibly TRBD2 (6 bases). This CDR3 contains 14 residues. Germline V CDR1 and CDR2: ENHRY, SYGVKD. Trimming removed 4 bases from V and 11 bases from J, with 20 bases in between. The CDR3 region is CAISGRVQGNEQYF. DNA of the CDR3: TGTGCCATCAGTGGGAGGGTCCAGGGCAATGAGCAGTACTTC.

The J gene is TRBJ1-1, the V gene TRBV19, with D possibly TRBD1 on 6 matching bases. The CDR3 has 16 amino acids. V lost 2 bases and J 1 base, leaving 14 bases between the germline ends. Germline loops: CDR1 LNHDA, CDR2 SQIVND (reference sequence). CDR3 region: CASSILDSSPNTEAFF. CDR3 coding DNA: TGTGCCAGTAGTATATTGGACAGCTCCCCGAACACTGAAGCTTTCTTT. The full variable domain, rest sourced from reference TRBV19 and TRBJ1-1, is DGGITQSPKYLFRKEGQNVTLSCEQNLNHDAMYWYRQDPGQGLRLIYYSQIVNDFQKGDIAEGYSVSREKKESFPLTVTSAQKNPTAFYLCASSILDSSPNTEAFFGQGTRLTVV.

The J gene is TRBJ1-2, the V gene TRBV4-2, with D unclear. This CDR3 region has 13 residues. Trimming left V 0 bases short and J 7 bases short, with 9 bases between. The V gene's germline CDR1 is LGHNA and CDR2 YNFKEQ. DNA of the CDR3: TGTGCCAGCAGCCAAGAGGGTGTGCGTGGCTACACCTTC. Amino acid sequence: CASSQEGVRGYTF.

The chain joins TRBV5-1 to TRBJ2-7, with 7 bases that match TRBD1. CDR1 is SGHRS, CDR2 YFSETQ, per germline. The CDR3 covers 12 residues. V shed 4 bases, J shed 5 bases, and the junction held 3 bases outside the gene matches. The CDR3 DNA sequence: TGCGCCAGCAGCGAAACAGGGGACGAGCAGTACTTC. Protein product: CASSETGDEQYF.

The chain links TRBV20-1 to TRBJ1-4; D is undetermined. The CDR3 covers 14 residues. The germline V and J ends were trimmed by 3 bases and 6 bases, with 14 bases remaining between them. CDR1 is DFQATT and CDR2 is SNEGSKA in the germline V gene (reference sequence). The CDR3 DNA reads as TGCAGTGCTAGTTTGTGGGCGAACGATGAAAAACTGTTTTTT. Translation: CSASLWANDEKLFF.

This clonotype was seen at least ten times. This chain joins TRBV3-1 and TRBJ1-1, with TRBD1 as a possible D gene (6 bases). This CDR3 contains 15 residues. Germline V CDR1 and CDR2: LGHDT, YNNKEL (reference sequence). V was trimmed by 3 bases and J by 11 bases, leaving 22 bases between them. The CDR3 coding sequence is TGTGCCAGCAGCCAGGACGGGATCTCCGGGACACGGGCTTTCTTT. Its protein product is CASSQDGISGTRAFF.

There are many counts of this clonotype. The rearrangement uses TRBV7-6 and TRBJ2-3, with 7 nucleotides matching TRBD1. V lost 1 base to trimming and J lost 5 bases; unmatched junction nucleotides: 3. The CDR3 runs to 14 residues. The germline CDR1 and CDR2 sequences are SGHVS and FNYEAQ. The CDR3 nucleotides are TGTGCCAGCAGCTTAGGGGACAGTGTAGATACGCAGTATTTT. Translating gives CASSLGDSVDTQYF.

This clonotype has ten or more counts. This rearrangement joins TRBV27 to TRBJ1-6; D is undetermined. CDR3 length: 15 residues. Germline V gene sequence: CDR1 MNHEY, CDR2 SMNVEV (reference sequence). V gave up 0 bases and J gave up 6 bases, with 9 bases separating them. The DNA of the CDR3 is TGTGCCAGCAGTTTATCAGGGCGTCTTAATTCACCCCTCCACTTT. As protein: CASSLSGRLNSPLHF.

This clonotype was seen repeatedly, ten times or more. The chain couples TRBV28 to TRBJ1-3; a possible D gene is TRBD1 (5 bases). The CDR3 extends over 16 amino acids. V was shortened by 4 bases and J by 2 bases, with 15 bases between the two germline ends. From germline, CDR1 is MDHEN and CDR2 SYDVKM. CDR3 sequence reads: CASSSPLRVPGNTIYF. CDR3 DNA: TGTGCCAGCAGTTCACCCCTCAGGGTCCCTGGAAACACCATATATTTT.

V and J are TRBV20-1 and TRBJ2-1; 10 nucleotides agree with TRBD2. Per the germline V gene, CDR1 is DFQATT and CDR2 is SNEGSKA (reference sequence). CDR3 size: 18 residues. J gave up 0 bases and V 3 bases, and 11 bases lay outside the gene matches. The CDR3 coding sequence is TGCAGTGCTAGTGGGGTAGCGGGAGGCTTGAGCTCCTACAATGAGCAGTTCTTC. Amino acids: CSASGVAGGLSSYNEQFF.

In its sample, this clonotype was seen a few times. CDR3 loop: CASSYASGLEFF. In DNA, the CDR3 is TGTGCCAGCAGTTACGCGTCAGGGTTGGAGTTCTTC. The gene calls are TRBV6-5 and TRBJ2-1, with TRBD1 as a possible D gene (5 bases). Trimming took 2 bases from V and 14 from J, leaving 13 bases between them. The CDR3 is made up of 12 amino acids. Germline V gene data show CDR1 as MNHEY and CDR2 as SVGAGI.

This clonotype was counted at least ten times. The V gene is TRBV2, the J gene TRBJ2-7; 9 bases line up with TRBD1. V lost 2 bases and J lost 6; bases outside the gene matches: 5. The CDR3 has 14 amino acids. Germline V gives CDR1 SNHLY, CDR2 FYNNEI. The CDR3 DNA reads as TGTGCCAGCAGTGAACCGGGACAGGGAGGCGAGCAGTACTTC. Translated: CASSEPGQGGEQYF.

A note on this clonotype: At one end, the junction sequence differs from germline, possibly due to a read error. This rearrangement joins TRBV9 to TRBJ2-7; TRBD1 agrees at 7 bases. The germline CDR1 and CDR2 sequences are SGDLS and YYNGEE. The length of the CDR3 is 16 residues. DNA for the CDR3: TGTGCCGGCAGCGCAAGACAGGGTGCCCCCCTCTACGAGCAGTACTTC. Protein: CAGSARQGAPLYEQYF.

The sample holds many counts of this clonotype. The chain recombines TRBV27 with TRBJ1-5; possibly TRBD1 for D (5 bases). Germline CDR1 MNHEY, CDR2 SMNVEV (reference sequence). The CDR3 runs to 18 residues. The V end lost 5 bases, the J end lost 0 bases, and 20 bases lay between the germline ends. As DNA, the CDR3 is TGTGCCAGCAGTCGATTCGGGACTCTAGACTATAGCAATCAGCCCCAGCATTTT. It specifies CASSRFGTLDYSNQPQHF.

J is TRBJ1-4 and V is TRBV25-1, with no clear D. The CDR3 extends over 14 amino acids. V was cut by 3 bases and J by 8 bases, with 13 bases left in between. Looked up from germline, CDR1 is MGHDK and CDR2 is SYGVNS. This chain's CDR3 is CASSDWQNYEKLFF. The CDR3 bases are TGTGCCAGCAGTGATTGGCAGAACTACGAAAAACTGTTTTTT.

This clonotype was counted ten times or more. The V gene is TRBV28, the J gene TRBJ2-7; 9 nucleotides match TRBD1. The CDR3 sequence is 15 residues long. The trim removed 5 bases at V and 3 bases at J, leaving 8 bases unmatched. Germline CDR1 reads MDHEN; CDR2 reads SYDVKM. CDR3 region: CASSPPGTGFYEQYF. The CDR3 bases are TGTGCCAGCAGTCCGCCCGGGACAGGGTTCTACGAGCAGTACTTC.

This clonotype was counted only a few times. J is TRBJ2-2 and V is TRBV7-9, with 8 bases aligning to TRBD1. V gave up 8 bases and J gave up 9 bases; unmatched junction bases: 11. Germline V CDR1 and CDR2: SEHNR, FQNEAQ (reference sequence). This CDR3 comprises 14 residues. The CDR3 DNA follows: TGTGCCAGCCTGGAACAGGGGGTACGCAGGGAGCTGTTTTTT. It yields the protein CASLEQGVRRELFF.

This clonotype was seen many times. The J gene is TRBJ2-7, the V gene TRBV7-8; maybe TRBD1 (5 bases). The V end was cut by 1 base, the J end by 0 bases, with 10 bases between. The CDR3 contains 15 residues. Germline V gene sequence: CDR1 SGHVS, CDR2 FQNEAQ. The CDR3 DNA reads TGTGCCAGCAGCTTAGGCAGGGCTAGCTCCTACGAGCAGTACTTC. Its protein product is CASSLGRASSYEQYF.

This clonotype was seen ten or more times. The genes are TRBV3-1 and TRBJ1-6, with D tentatively TRBD1 (5 bases). The ends were cut back, 1 base at V and 8 bases at J, with 9 bases in the middle. This CDR3 region has 14 residues. Per the germline V gene, CDR1 is LGHDT and CDR2 is YNNKEL (reference sequence). The CDR3 nucleotides read TGTGCCAGCAGCCAAGGATCCAGGGATTCACCCCTCCACTTT. This encodes CASSQGSRDSPLHF.

This clonotype was found many times. The V and J genes are TRBV28 and TRBJ1-4, with 9 bases aligning to TRBD1. The CDR3 contains 14 residues. With V trimmed by 4 bases and J by 7 bases, 4 bases remained unmatched. Germline CDR1 MDHEN, CDR2 SYDVKM. CDR3 coding DNA: TGTGCCAGCAGTTGGAGACAGGGGGGTGAAAAACTGTTTTTT. Translation gives CASSWRQGGEKLFF.

On this clonotype: This may arise from a read error, as a much more abundant clone is one base away. The chain uses TRBV28 and TRBJ1-2, with D tentatively TRBD1 (5 bases). Trimming removed 3 bases at V and 7 bases at J, with 12 bases between. The V gene's germline CDR1 is MDHEN and CDR2 SYDVKM. The CDR3 is made up of 13 amino acids. CDR3 DNA: TGTGCCAGCAGTTTGGACACGGAGGGTGGCTACACCTTC. This translates into CASSLDTEGGYTF.

This clonotype is a singleton in its sample. V usage is TRBV6-1 and J usage is TRBJ2-5; the D gene is possibly TRBD2 (7 bases). Germline loops: CDR1 MNHNS, CDR2 SASEGT. The CDR3 has 13 amino acids. The CDR3 DNA sequence: TGTGCGGGGAGGGGGTATCACCAAGAGACCCAGTACTTC. Its translation: CAGRGYHQETQYF.

This clonotype has ten or more counts. The chain has TRBV28 and TRBJ2-7, with D perhaps matching TRBD1 or TRBD2 (5 bases each). Trimming took 8 bases from V and 0 from J, leaving 14 bases between them. The CDR3 has 14 amino acids. The germline V gene encodes CDR1 MDHEN and CDR2 SYDVKM. The chain's CDR3 is CASSRDDGSYEQYF. Here the CDR3 DNA reads TGTGCCAGCTCCCGGGACGATGGCTCCTACGAGCAGTACTTC.